This T cell receptor (beta chain) came from a study of monozygotic twins with inflammatory bowel disease (dated by TCRdb to the late 2010s). A note on the overall study: The full study comprised approximately 28 monozygotic twin pairs: nine German pairs (four IBD-concordant, five IBD-discordant) and 19 IBD-discordant Danish pairs. Each individual had, on average, about 151 000 unique TCRalpha sequences and 181 000 unique TCRbeta sequences available for analysis. The search for disease-associated traits relied mainly on comparing, within discordant pairs, IBD patients with their genetically identical healthy co-twins. What the research found in general, with its limitations: Compared with healthy twins, IBD patients shared fewer clonotypes with other individuals, and the difference was most pronounced in patients with signs of disease activity. The analysis was unable to tell different T cell subtypes apart. Measured by the inverse Simpson index, TCRbeta repertoire diversity was lower in IBD patients than in their healthy co-twins. Because patients received different immunosuppressive treatments, the repertoires may have picked up extra background noise and variability between individuals. Concordant and discordant twins showed no difference in repertoire similarity, possibly because of limited statistical power. The results gave no support for a single strong signal or clonotype linked to IBD.

Comments on this clonotype: Its antigen is still unknown.

The library was produced with 5' RACE. Preparation of each TCR library used about 4,000 ng of total RNA. For each sample, cDNA synthesis was carried out in eight separate reactions using SMARTScribe reverse transcriptase. Unique molecular identifiers containing a 6-nucleotide sample barcode were introduced through template switching during cDNA synthesis. TCRalpha and TCRbeta cDNA was amplified by two nested PCRs of roughly 16 and 10 cycles, with bead purification after each PCR. Before amplification, the cDNA was treated with uracil DNA-glycosylase and purified using the QIAquick PCR purification kit. The second PCR added Illumina TruSeq-compatible adapters along with sample-specific barcodes. TapeStation and Qubit were used to check library quality and concentration, and 5 ng of each library was pooled. The pooled libraries were sequenced with 2 x 100 bp reads and custom sequencing primers on an Illumina HiSeq2500 single-index Rapid Run. Per the source publication's procedure: PCR and sequencing errors were corrected by UMI-based consensus assembly using MiGEC version 1.2.6. V(D)J alignment, clonotype assembly and CDR3 extraction were performed with MiXCR version 2.1.1. Normalisation of gene usage, clonotype sharing and MAIT/NKT TCR abundance was achieved by analysing the top 1000, 10 000 and 20 000 clonotypes per sample. After downsampling to 27 000 UMIs, diversity was calculated as the inverse Simpson index using the vegan R package. Paired Mann-Whitney U tests were applied to discordant twin pairs, and Benjamini-Hochberg correction was used for multiple testing. TCRdb reprocessed the sequencing reads and holds a single record per CDR3 protein sequence, with no DNA. The authors' filters were not applied to this entry. The sample table gives 200,000 to 250,000 distinct CDR3 sequences. The top ten clonotypes cover more than 7.5% of the sample.

Taken from the germline V gene, the CDR1 and CDR2 loops are MNHEY and SVGAGI. Reading from cysteine to phenylalanine, the CDR3 counts 15 amino acids. The protein alone is recorded here. From each donor, a roughly 2.6 ml peripheral blood sample was collected into PAXgene tubes and stored at -80 degrees C. Without any T cell sorting, total RNA was extracted from whole blood using the PAXgene blood miRNA kit on an automated QIAcube. Peripheral blood from monozygotic twin pairs, either concordant or discordant for inflammatory bowel disease, underwent deep TCRalpha and TCRbeta repertoire profiling that used unique molecular barcoding. Smoking habits were recorded for all twin pairs, with individuals classified as current, former or never smokers.

The material sequenced was blood. The V and J segments used are TRBV6-5 and TRBJ2-3. This TCR was recovered from a human donor with ulcerative colitis or Crohn's disease, or a healthy co-twin of an affected twin (not recorded which). The CDR3 region reads CASSYSSQDTDTQYF.